Following are 19 T cell receptor beta chains from one sample sequenced in a study of blood T cell repertoires in COVID-19. Data came from immunoSEQ multiplex PCR; TCRdb stores just in-frame clones and leaves some out. Seen here are about 200,000 clones, 65% to 80% observed once, and the top ten hold roughly 14%. The sequenced sample was peripheral blood. The receptors originated from a man aged 45 to 65 who had recovered from COVID-19.

This chain joins TRBV3-1 (or the pseudogene TRBV3-2) and TRBJ2-2; TRBD2 aligns across 8 bases. CDR1 and CDR2 (germline): LGHDT, YNNKEL (reference sequence). The trim removed 4 bases at V and 5 bases at J, leaving 0 bases unmatched. The length of the CDR3 is 13 residues. The CDR3 protein is CASSPGGTGELFF. For the CDR3, the DNA is TGTGCCAGCAGCCCGGGAGGGACCGGGGAGCTGTTTTTT.

This rearrangement joins TRBV20-1 to TRBJ2-7, with D possibly being TRBD2 (5 bases). The CDR3 length is 13 residues. Germline CDR1 DFQATT, CDR2 SNEGSKA (reference sequence). V lost 3 bases to trimming and J lost 4 bases, with 13 bases between them. CDR3 residues: CSASSLARYEQYF. The CDR3 bases are TGCAGTGCTAGTAGCCTAGCAAGGTACGAGCAGTACTTC.

This chain connects TRBV19 to TRBJ2-5; D is unresolved. V was cut by 9 bases and J by 1 base, with 12 bases left in between. This CDR3 contains 13 residues. Germline CDR1 is LNHDA and CDR2 is SQIVND (reference sequence). The CDR3 DNA is TGTGCCAGCAAGAGAGGCAGCCAAGAGACCCAGTACTTC. Translated, it gives CASKRGSQETQYF. The full variable domain, rest sourced from reference TRBV19 and TRBJ2-5, is DGGITQSPKYLFRKEGQNVTLSCEQNLNHDAMYWYRQDPGQGLRLIYYSQIVNDFQKGDIAEGYSVSREKKESFPLTVTSAQKNPTAFYLCASKRGSQETQYFGPGTRLLVL.

The chain combines TRBV4-1 with TRBJ2-2; possibly TRBD2 for D (5 bases). The germline V gene encodes CDR1 MGHRA and CDR2 YSYEKL. The germline V and J ends were trimmed by 0 bases and 4 bases, with 9 bases remaining between them. This CDR3 comprises 15 residues. The CDR3 nucleotides are TGCGCCAGCAGCCAAGAAGGAGGATCCACCGGGGAGCTGTTTTTT. It specifies CASSQEGGSTGELFF.

The rearrangement joins TRBV24-1 to TRBJ2-5, with 8 nucleotides matching TRBD1. Germline CDR1 KGHDR, CDR2 SFDVKD. V trimming: 7 bases; J trimming: 1 base; junction bases outside the gene matches: 7. This CDR3 is built from 15 residues. CDR3 in amino acids: CATRATGASQETQYF. CDR3 sequence (DNA): TGTGCCACCAGAGCGACAGGGGCCTCCCAAGAGACCCAGTACTTC.

This rearrangement joins TRBV21-1 to TRBJ1-6; the D call TRBD1 from the table was never checked on the DNA. TRBV21-1 is a documented pseudogene. The CDR3 runs to 16 residues. The CDR3 region is CAPTSGTDYYNSPLHF. As DNA, the CDR3 is TGTGCCCCAACTTCCGGGACAGATTACTATAATTCACCCCTCCACTTT.

J is TRBJ2-7 and V is TRBV15, with 8 bases that match TRBD2. This CDR3 has 15 residues. The trim removed 3 bases at V and 4 bases at J, leaving 8 bases unmatched. Germline V CDR1 and CDR2: LNHNV, YYDKDF (reference sequence). CDR3 region: CATSSLLAVSYEQYF. CDR3 bases: TGTGCCACCAGCAGCTTACTAGCGGTGTCTTACGAGCAGTACTTC.

The chain employs TRBV10-3 and TRBJ1-1; 8 nucleotides line up with TRBD1. The CDR3 runs 13 residues. Looked up from germline, CDR1 is ENHRY and CDR2 is SYGVKD. V shed 6 bases and J 3 bases; nucleotides not matched to a gene: 3. For the CDR3, the DNA is TGTGCCATCAGACAGGGGGGACACACTGAAGCTTTCTTT. Protein: CAIRQGGHTEAFF.

CDR3 sequence reads: CASSGPGGGNSPLHF. In DNA form, the CDR3 reads TGTGCCAGCAGTGGGCCAGGGGGCGGCAATTCACCCCTCCACTTT. The gene calls are TRBV27 and TRBJ1-6, with TRBD1 identical over 8 bases. CDR1 MNHEY and CDR2 SMNVEV come from the germline V gene (reference sequence). The CDR3 is 15 residues long. The junction had 7 bases not matched to a gene; V was cut back by 5 bases and J by 7 bases.

The chain recombines TRBV27 with TRBJ2-3; no clear D. CDR1 is MNHEY and CDR2 is SMNVEV in the germline V gene (reference sequence). This CDR3 comprises 14 residues. V was clipped by 5 bases and J by 0 bases, with 9 bases between them. DNA of the CDR3: TGTGCCAGCAGTGAAAGCATTAGCACAGATACGCAGTATTTT. Residues: CASSESISTDTQYF.

The chain has TRBV13 and TRBJ2-1; 14 bases map to TRBD2. The CDR3 covers 15 residues. In germline, CDR1 is PRHDT, CDR2 FYEKMQ (reference sequence). The trim removed 3 bases at V and 6 bases at J, leaving 1 base unmatched. The CDR3 here is CASSFGLAGGNEQFF. In DNA, the CDR3 is TGTGCCAGCAGCTTCGGACTAGCGGGAGGCAATGAGCAGTTCTTC.

The chain joins TRBV11-2 to TRBJ1-1; TRBD1 is a possible D gene (6 bases). The V and J ends lost 2 bases and 6 bases respectively, with 10 bases between them. Per the germline V gene, CDR1 is SGHAT and CDR2 is FQNNGV. CDR3 length equals 13 residues. CDR3 coding DNA: TGTGCCAGCAGCTTAAACGGACAGTCTGAAGCTTTCTTT. This encodes CASSLNGQSEAFF.

This chain links TRBV27 with TRBJ2-1, with TRBD1 as a possible D gene (5 bases). Trimming removed 0 bases at V and 9 bases at J, with 12 bases between. Germline loops: CDR1 MNHEY, CDR2 SMNVEV (reference sequence). The CDR3 runs 14 residues. In DNA form, the CDR3 reads TGTGCCAGCAGTTTATCGCTCCAGGGTACTGAGCAGTTCTTC. This translates into CASSLSLQGTEQFF.

This clone was seen once. This chain links TRBV30 with TRBJ1-5; D call uncertain. Germline V gene sequence: CDR1 GTSNPN, CDR2 SVGIG (reference sequence). This CDR3 contains 16 residues. The V end was cut by 2 bases, the J end by 6 bases, with 20 bases between. CDR3 in amino acids: CAWSRMGSIIGQPQHF. The CDR3 nucleotides read TGTGCCTGGAGTCGGATGGGGAGTATAATTGGTCAGCCCCAGCATTTT.

The chain combines TRBV15 with TRBJ2-1; 9 bases align to TRBD1. V shed 1 base, J shed 7 bases, and the junction held 2 bases outside the gene matches. There are 14 residues in the CDR3. Germline V lookup: CDR1 LNHNV, CDR2 YYDKDF (reference sequence). The CDR3 sequence is CATSRGGTGNEQFF. The CDR3 DNA follows: TGTGCCACCAGCAGAGGAGGGACAGGGAATGAGCAGTTCTTC.

The chain links TRBV5-1 to TRBJ2-5, with 8 bases identical to TRBD2. J lost 4 bases, V lost 4 bases, and 6 bases had no gene match. This CDR3 spans 14 amino acids. Germline CDR1 and CDR2: SGHRS and YFSETQ. The CDR3 region is CASSTGTSRETQYF. The CDR3 DNA reads as TGCGCCAGCAGCACCGGGACTAGTAGAGAGACCCAGTACTTC.

This clone came up once. V usage is TRBV6-5 and J usage is TRBJ2-1, with TRBD2 as a possible D gene (5 bases). CDR1 is MNHEY, CDR2 SVGAGI, per germline. The CDR3 totals 14 residues. V was clipped by 2 bases and J by 2 bases, with 7 bases between them. For the CDR3, the DNA is TGTGCCAGCAGTTACGCTAGCCCCTACAATGAGCAGTTCTTC. It yields the protein CASSYASPYNEQFF.

This clone showed up just once. This rearrangement joins TRBV4-2 to TRBJ2-3, with D uncertain. V lost 0 bases to trimming and J lost 3 bases, with 10 bases between them. Germline V gene sequence: CDR1 LGHNA, CDR2 YNFKEQ. This CDR3 is 15 amino acids long. In DNA form, the CDR3 reads TGTGCCAGCAGCCAAGAGTACAGTGGGACAGATACGCAGTATTTT. Translation gives CASSQEYSGTDTQYF.

This chain links TRBV29-1 with TRBJ1-1; TRBD1 aligns across 9 bases. V lost 3 bases, J lost 3 bases, and 17 bases stayed unmatched. The CDR3 is made up of 18 amino acids. Germline V gives CDR1 SQVTM, CDR2 ANQGSEA. CDR3 in amino acids: CSVEGSGDRDLSHTEAFF. The CDR3 DNA reads TGCAGCGTTGAGGGGTCTGGGGACAGGGATCTGTCCCACACTGAAGCTTTCTTT.